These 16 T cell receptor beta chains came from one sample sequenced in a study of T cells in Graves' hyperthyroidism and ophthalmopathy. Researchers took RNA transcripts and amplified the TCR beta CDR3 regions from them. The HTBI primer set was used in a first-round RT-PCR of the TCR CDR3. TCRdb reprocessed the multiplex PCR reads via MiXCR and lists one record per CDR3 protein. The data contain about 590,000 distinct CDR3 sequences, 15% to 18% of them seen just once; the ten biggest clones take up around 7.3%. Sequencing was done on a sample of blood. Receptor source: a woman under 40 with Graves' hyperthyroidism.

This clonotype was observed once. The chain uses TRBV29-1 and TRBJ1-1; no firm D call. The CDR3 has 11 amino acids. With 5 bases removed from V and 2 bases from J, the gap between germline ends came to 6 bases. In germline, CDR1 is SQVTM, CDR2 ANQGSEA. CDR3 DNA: TGCAGCGTTTACAGTAACACTGAAGCTTTCTTT. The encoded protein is CSVYSNTEAFF. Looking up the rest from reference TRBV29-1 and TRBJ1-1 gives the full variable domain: SAVISQKPSRDICQRGTSLTIQCQVDSQVTMMFWYRQQPGQSLTLIATANQGSEATYESGFVIDKFPISRPNLTFSTLTVSNMSPEDSSIYLCSVYSNTEAFFGQGTRLTVV.

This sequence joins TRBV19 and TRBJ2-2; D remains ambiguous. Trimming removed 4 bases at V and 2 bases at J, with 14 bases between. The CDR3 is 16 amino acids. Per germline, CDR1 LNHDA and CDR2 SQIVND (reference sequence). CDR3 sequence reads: CASSKALGSNTGELFF. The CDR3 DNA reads TGTGCCAGTAGTAAGGCCTTGGGCTCCAACACCGGGGAGCTGTTTTTT.

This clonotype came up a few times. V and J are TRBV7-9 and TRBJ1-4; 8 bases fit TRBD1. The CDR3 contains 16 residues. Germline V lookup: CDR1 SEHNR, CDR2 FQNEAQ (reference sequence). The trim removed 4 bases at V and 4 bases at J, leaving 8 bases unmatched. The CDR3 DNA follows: TGTGCCAGCAGCTATACCGGACAGGGCGGTAATGAAAAACTGTTTTTT. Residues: CASSYTGQGGNEKLFF.

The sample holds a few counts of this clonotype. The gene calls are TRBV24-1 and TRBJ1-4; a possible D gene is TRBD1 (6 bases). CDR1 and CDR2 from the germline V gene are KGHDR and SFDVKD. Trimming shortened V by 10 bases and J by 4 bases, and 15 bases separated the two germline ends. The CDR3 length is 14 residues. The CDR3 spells CATPGGADNEKLFF. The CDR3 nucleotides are TGTGCCACACCGGGGGGGGCAGATAATGAAAAACTGTTTTTT.

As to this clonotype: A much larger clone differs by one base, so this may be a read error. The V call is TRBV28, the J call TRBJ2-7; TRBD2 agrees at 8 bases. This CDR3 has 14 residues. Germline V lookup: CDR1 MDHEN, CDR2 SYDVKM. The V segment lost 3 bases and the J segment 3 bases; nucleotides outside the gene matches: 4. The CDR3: CASSFFSGSYEQYF. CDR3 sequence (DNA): TGTGCCAGCAGTTTCTTCAGCGGGAGCTACGAGCAGTACTTC.

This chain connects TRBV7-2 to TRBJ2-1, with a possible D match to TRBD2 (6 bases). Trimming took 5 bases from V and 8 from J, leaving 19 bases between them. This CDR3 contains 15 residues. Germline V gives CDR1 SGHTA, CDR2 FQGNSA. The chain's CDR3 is CASSPSGLLDYEQFF. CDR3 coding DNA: TGTGCCAGCAGCCCGAGCGGGCTTCTGGACTATGAGCAGTTCTTC.

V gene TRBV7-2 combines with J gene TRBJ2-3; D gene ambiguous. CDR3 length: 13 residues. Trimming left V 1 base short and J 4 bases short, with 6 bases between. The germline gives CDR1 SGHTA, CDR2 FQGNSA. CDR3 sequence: CASSLGIADTQYF. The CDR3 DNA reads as TGTGCCAGCAGCTTAGGGATCGCAGATACGCAGTATTTT.

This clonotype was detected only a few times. The CDR3 region has the DNA TGTGCCCTCGGGACCGGGGGACGCGAGCAGTACTTC. Its translation: CALGTGGREQYF. The rearrangement links TRBV10-3 to TRBJ2-7; maybe TRBD2 (6 bases). Germline V gives CDR1 ENHRY, CDR2 SYGVKD. This CDR3 is 12 amino acids long. The germline V and J ends were trimmed by 11 bases and 6 bases, with 17 bases remaining between them.

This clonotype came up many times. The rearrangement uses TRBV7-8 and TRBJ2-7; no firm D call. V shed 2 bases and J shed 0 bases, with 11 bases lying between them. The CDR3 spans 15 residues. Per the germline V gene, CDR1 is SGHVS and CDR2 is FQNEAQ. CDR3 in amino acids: CASSLLSRLSYEQYF. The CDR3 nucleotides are TGTGCCAGCAGCTTACTATCCAGGCTCTCCTACGAGCAGTACTTC.

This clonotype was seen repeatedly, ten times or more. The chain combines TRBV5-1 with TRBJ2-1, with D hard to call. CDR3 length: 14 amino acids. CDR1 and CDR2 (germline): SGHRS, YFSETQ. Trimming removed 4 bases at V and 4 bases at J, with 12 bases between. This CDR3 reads CASSDERLYNEQFF. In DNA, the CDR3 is TGCGCCAGCAGCGACGAGAGACTGTACAATGAGCAGTTCTTC.

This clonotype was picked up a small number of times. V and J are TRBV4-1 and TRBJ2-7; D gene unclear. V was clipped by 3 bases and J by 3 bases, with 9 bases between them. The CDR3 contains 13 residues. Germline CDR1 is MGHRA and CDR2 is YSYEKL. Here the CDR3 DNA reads TGCGCCAGCAGCCATAGGCCAGACTACGAGCAGTACTTC. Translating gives CASSHRPDYEQYF.

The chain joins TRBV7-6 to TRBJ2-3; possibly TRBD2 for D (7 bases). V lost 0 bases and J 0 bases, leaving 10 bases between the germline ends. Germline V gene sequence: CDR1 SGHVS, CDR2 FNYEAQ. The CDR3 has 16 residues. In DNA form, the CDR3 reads TGTGCCAGCAGCTTAGCAGGGGGGGTTAGCACAGATACGCAGTATTTT. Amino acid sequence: CASSLAGGVSTDTQYF.

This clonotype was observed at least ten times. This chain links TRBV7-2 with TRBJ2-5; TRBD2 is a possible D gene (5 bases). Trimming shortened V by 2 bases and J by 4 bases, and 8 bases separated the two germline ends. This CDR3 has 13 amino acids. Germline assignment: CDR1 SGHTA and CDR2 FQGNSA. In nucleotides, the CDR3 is TGTGCCAGCAGCTTAAGAGGGAGAGAGACCCAGTACTTC. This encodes CASSLRGRETQYF.

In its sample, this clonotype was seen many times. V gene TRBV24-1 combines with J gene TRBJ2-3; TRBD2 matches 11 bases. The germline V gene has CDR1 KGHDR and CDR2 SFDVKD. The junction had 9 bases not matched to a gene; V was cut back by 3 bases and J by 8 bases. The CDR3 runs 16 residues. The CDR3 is CATSDPGGTSGSTQYF. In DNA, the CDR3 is TGTGCCACCAGTGATCCTGGGGGGACTAGCGGCAGTACGCAGTATTTT.

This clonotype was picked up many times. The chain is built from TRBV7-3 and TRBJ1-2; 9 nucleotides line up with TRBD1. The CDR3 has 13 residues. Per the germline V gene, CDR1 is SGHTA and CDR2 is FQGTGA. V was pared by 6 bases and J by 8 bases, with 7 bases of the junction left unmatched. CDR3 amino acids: CASSPGQGEGYTF. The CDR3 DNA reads TGTGCCAGCAGTCCGGGACAGGGAGAAGGCTACACCTTC.

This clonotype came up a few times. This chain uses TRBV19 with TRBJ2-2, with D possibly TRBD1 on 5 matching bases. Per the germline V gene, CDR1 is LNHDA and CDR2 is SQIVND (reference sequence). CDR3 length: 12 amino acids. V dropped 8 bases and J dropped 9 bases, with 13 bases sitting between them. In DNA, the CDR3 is TGTGCCAGTGCGCAGGGCGCAAGGGAGCTGTTTTTT. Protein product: CASAQGARELFF.